Listed below are T cell receptor beta chains from one sample, sequenced in a study of cytomegalovirus exposure and HLA in healthy donors. TCRdb's table, derived via immunoSEQ multiplex PCR, lists solely in-frame clones and lacks some. Here the sample table reports 200,000 to 250,000 clones. The sequencing sample was made of PBMCs. These receptors were obtained from a woman under 40 in good health and CMV-seropositive. The CDR3 runs from the conserved cysteine through the conserved F or W. The order of the fields is J gene, V gene, CDR3 length, CDR3 protein.

J gene: TRBJ2-1
V gene: TRBV2
CDR3 length: 14
CDR3 protein: CASNEGDSHNEQFF

J gene: TRBJ2-7
V gene: TRBV19
CDR3 length: 14
CDR3 protein: CASSIRGPSYEQYF

J gene: TRBJ1-1
V gene: TRBV7-9
CDR3 length: 13
CDR3 protein: CAISTGVNTEAFF

J gene: TRBJ2-3
V gene: TRBV29-1
CDR3 length: 14
CDR3 protein: CSVAQREISDTQYF

J gene: TRBJ2-5
V gene: TRBV5-4
CDR3 length: 16
CDR3 protein: CASSFGAGGGPETQYF

J gene: TRBJ2-7
V gene: TRBV4-1
CDR3 length: 14
CDR3 protein: CASSKVTSEHEQYF

J gene: TRBJ1-2
V gene: TRBV28
CDR3 length: 16
CDR3 protein: CASRPYRQGGNYGYTF

J gene: TRBJ1-2
V gene: TRBV2
CDR3 length: 13
CDR3 protein: CASSSQGPNGYTF

J gene: TRBJ2-5
V gene: TRBV19
CDR3 length: 16
CDR3 protein: CASSAPRRQGQETQYF

J gene: TRBJ2-1
V gene: TRBV7-2
CDR3 length: 19
CDR3 protein: CASSLLALNQGAQYNEQFF

J gene: TRBJ2-5
V gene: TRBV29-1
CDR3 length: 13
CDR3 protein: CSVELQYSVPQYF

J gene: TRBJ1-4
V gene: TRBV10-2
CDR3 length: 11
CDR3 protein: CASSDSEKLFF

J gene: TRBJ1-4
V gene: TRBV28
CDR3 length: 14
CDR3 protein: CASSLYRSSEKLFF

J gene: TRBJ1-3
V gene: TRBV6-5
CDR3 length: 15
CDR3 protein: CASSYEASSGNTIYF

J gene: TRBJ2-5
V gene: TRBV5-1
CDR3 length: 12
CDR3 protein: CASSSGTSIQYF

J gene: TRBJ2-7
V gene: TRBV25-1
CDR3 length: 14
CDR3 protein: CASSASTRGDEQYF

J gene: TRBJ1-5
V gene: TRBV28
CDR3 length: 12
CDR3 protein: CASRAISLSQHF

J gene: TRBJ1-1
V gene: TRBV18
CDR3 length: 17
CDR3 protein: CASSPQATGRVNTEAFF

J gene: TRBJ1-4
V gene: TRBV6-1
CDR3 length: 15
CDR3 protein: CASSVKQGSNEKLFF

J gene: TRBJ2-5
V gene: TRBV7-2
CDR3 length: 15
CDR3 protein: CASSSGGASIETQYF

J gene: TRBJ2-1
V gene: TRBV7-9
CDR3 length: 14
CDR3 protein: CASSDSGRNNEQFF

J gene: TRBJ2-5
V gene: TRBV6-6
CDR3 length: 15
CDR3 protein: CASSYSIGAQEAQYF

J gene: TRBJ1-4
V gene: TRBV6-1
CDR3 length: 15
CDR3 protein: CASSGPAATNEKLFF

J gene: TRBJ1-1
V gene: TRBV28
CDR3 length: 16
CDR3 protein: CASSFRDRGIFGEAFF

J gene: TRBJ2-7
V gene: TRBV10-1
CDR3 length: 15
CDR3 protein: CASSLHSGAPYEQYF

J gene: TRBJ1-2
V gene: TRBV5-8
CDR3 length: 12
CDR3 protein: CASSLRGSGYTF

J gene: TRBJ1-5
V gene: TRBV19
CDR3 length: 13
CDR3 protein: CASGWAGSQPQHF